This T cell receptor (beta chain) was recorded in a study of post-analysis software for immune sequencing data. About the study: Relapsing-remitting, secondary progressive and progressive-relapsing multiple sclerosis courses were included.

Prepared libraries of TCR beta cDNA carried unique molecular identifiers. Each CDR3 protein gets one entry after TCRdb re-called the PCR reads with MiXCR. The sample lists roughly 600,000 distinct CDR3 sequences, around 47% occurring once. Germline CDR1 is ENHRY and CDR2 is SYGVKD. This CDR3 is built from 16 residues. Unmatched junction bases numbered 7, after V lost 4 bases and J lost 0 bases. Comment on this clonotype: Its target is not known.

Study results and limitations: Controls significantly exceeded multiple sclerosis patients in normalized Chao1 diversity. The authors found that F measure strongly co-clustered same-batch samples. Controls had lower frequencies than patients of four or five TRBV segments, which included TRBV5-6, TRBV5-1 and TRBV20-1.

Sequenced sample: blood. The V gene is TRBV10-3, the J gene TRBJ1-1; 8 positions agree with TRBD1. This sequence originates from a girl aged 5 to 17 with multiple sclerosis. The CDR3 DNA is TGTGCCATCAGTGTCGACAGGGGCGGAATGAACACTGAAGCTTTCTTT. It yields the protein CAISVDRGGMNTEAFF.